A selection of T cell receptor beta chains follows, all from one sample in a study of blood T cell repertoires in COVID-19. Assay: immunoSEQ multiplex PCR; the TCRdb copy retains only in-frame clones and omits some. The sample holds approximately 310,000 clones, 87% seen once. The sequencing input was peripheral blood. The receptors originated from a woman aged 45-60 years who had recovered from COVID-19. The conserved cysteine and the conserved F or W are not part of the CDR3 here.

TRBV24-1	TRBJ2-3	ATSDFGFASTDTQY
TRBV7-9	TRBJ2-7	ASSQRRDEQY
TRBV28	TRBJ2-1	ASSIDERGYNEQF
TRBV7-2	TRBJ2-1	ASSLSGTSPNEQF
TRBV11-2	TRBJ1-4	ASSLVGWTNEKLF
TRBV6-5	TRBJ1-3	ASRPGGSGNTIY
TRBV28	TRBJ1-1	ASSRHTYEAF
TRBV19	TRBJ2-1	ASSIDLWGQNLNEQF
TRBV5-1	TRBJ2-7	ASSLGPSGSNYEQY
TRBV6-1	TRBJ1-5	ASSGDRGLYSNQPQH
TRBV7-2	TRBJ1-5	ASSLYLSSNQPQH
TRBV4-3	TRBJ2-1	ASSQDSSASRQF
TRBV5-1	TRBJ1-2	ASTVGGAYGYT
TRBV6-2/TRBV6-3	TRBJ1-2	ASSYSRGNLDYGYT
TRBV11-2	TRBJ1-2	ASSLAGSYGYT
TRBV30	TRBJ2-7	AWSVPTGSFSYEQY
TRBV25-1	TRBJ1-1	ASSGQGNTEAF
TRBV3-1/TRBV3-2	TRBJ2-7	ASSQAGLAYEQY
TRBV6-4	TRBJ1-2	ASSGTGDYGYT
TRBV12-3/TRBV12-4	TRBJ2-3	ASSLDRDYTQY
TRBV7-3	TRBJ2-4	ASSSGLAGDIQY
TRBV2	TRBJ1-3	ASGGTGGSGNTIY
TRBV4-3	TRBJ2-7	ASSQDIAAYEQY
TRBV20-1	TRBJ2-7	SASWTGAPHEQY
TRBV3-1/TRBV3-2	TRBJ2-3	ASSQLSTDTQY
TRBV6-6	TRBJ2-1	ASSRQDTYNEQF
TRBV19	TRBJ1-2	ASGGTVGYT
TRBV7-6	TRBJ2-3	ASSLAPSGGVDTQY
TRBV28	TRBJ2-2	ASTSPDRGYGELF
TRBV7-2	TRBJ2-1	ASSLEYEIDEQF
TRBV11-2	TRBJ1-5	ASSATGTGDQPQH
TRBV10-3	TRBJ2-1	AISPSGRGTYNEQF
TRBV5-6	TRBJ2-1	ASGPGGGEF
TRBV6-1	TRBJ1-1	ASSEGSLPEAF
TRBV5-1	TRBJ1-2	ASSTSPGNYGYT
TRBV5-1	TRBJ2-2	ASSSTTLSSGGDTGELF
TRBV11-2	TRBJ2-1	ASSVGGLKSGRFFNEQF
TRBV5-5	TRBJ2-3	ASSALAGLTDTQY
TRBV5-4	TRBJ2-5	ASSSWDSYQETQY
TRBV5-8	TRBJ1-1	ASRLGGEYTEAF
TRBV18	TRBJ2-7	ASSPVGSGGNEQY
TRBV9	TRBJ1-2	ASSPLAEGAHGYT
TRBV5-6	TRBJ1-1	ASSLPSSDTEAF
TRBV27	TRBJ2-7	ASTRGQGSYEQY
TRBV7-8	TRBJ2-7	ASSLGTGWYEQY
TRBV7-8	TRBJ2-7	ASSLAGQSYEQY
TRBV5-6	TRBJ2-3	ASSLGSGDTDTQY
TRBV5-3	TRBJ2-1	ARSFSGGYEQF
TRBV4-3	TRBJ1-1	ASSQRGAEAF
TRBV6-6	TRBJ1-1	ASSYGGGMNTEAF
TRBV15	TRBJ2-5	ATGRGGARETQY
TRBV11-2	TRBJ1-2	ASSLDFRYYT
TRBV29-1	TRBJ2-3	SVVQFTDTQY
TRBV11-3	TRBJ2-5	ASSTRTGGMETQY
TRBV11-2	TRBJ2-2	ASSLERQVSTGELF
TRBV6-5	TRBJ2-5	ASSFGTSTETQY
TRBV19	TRBJ1-6	ASNSPGNSPLH